The sequence of this T cell receptor beta chain was determined in a study of blood T cells in healthy people across ages (dated by TCRdb to the mid-2010s). General notes on the study: In model experiments, template switching captured roughly one uniquely barcoded TCR beta cDNA molecule for every two T cells. Using the same blood draw, the study looked at two additional independent replicas of 1 million unique cDNA reads for two donors, one aged 18 to 30 and the other aged 80 or older. To avoid experimental bias, donors of different ages were distributed randomly across sequencing lanes. The study measured age-related changes in TCR beta repertoire diversity using deep sequencing normalized with unique cDNA molecular identifiers. The donors were divided into four age groups: young (average around 16 years), middle-aged (approximately 39), aged (approximately 62) and long-lived (nearly 85). What the authors observed across the whole study: Estimates of total diversity based on one million sequenced T cells were regarded as lower bounds and as underestimates. Because donor CMV infection status was unknown, age-related changes in expanded clonotypes were potentially confounded. Bulk unsorted PBMC profiling prevented conclusive comparison of naive and antigen-experienced compartments. Observed TCR beta diversity per million T cells fell roughly linearly with age, and a significant reduction was already apparent by age around 36. Compared with the aged group, the long-lived group had more naive CD4+ T cells, fewer expanded clones and increased TCR diversity, a pattern suggesting age selection. A strong correlation was found between observed TCR beta diversity and the percentage of naive T cells measured by flow cytometry.

Systemically healthy Caucasian individuals from Russia, 35 to 40 in total and aged roughly 6 to 95 years, were included as donors. About 9.6 milliliters of peripheral blood were collected from each donor into EDTA-treated Vacutainer tubes. Ficoll-Paque density-gradient centrifugation was used to isolate PBMCs, with at least 6.5 million per sample. Trizol reagent was used to extract total RNA from the PBMCs, yielding at least 5 micrograms per sample. The percentages of naive CD45RAhigh/CD27high T cells were determined by flow cytometry on a PBMC aliquot from every donor. This clonotype was counted only a few times. Its antigen target is currently unknown. It has no much larger one-base neighbor in the sample; base qualities were not kept. Receptor libraries were prepared by 5' RACE. This sample was sequenced with an Illumina HiSeq 2500. A second PCR of about 6 to 11 cycles was run with a J-beta primer mix and a sample-barcoded 5' primer. A template-switch 5' adaptor carrying 12 random nucleotides introduced a unique molecular identifier onto each TCR beta cDNA molecule. At least 2.5 million CDR3-containing paired-end reads were obtained from each sample. First-strand cDNA was synthesized from all RNA with the Mint cDNA synthesis kit, primed by a TRBC-specific oligonucleotide. Following uracil-DNA glycosylase treatment, a first 18-cycle PCR with universal primers M1SS and BC2_uni_R was performed on all cDNA. The published analysis was carried out like this. Normalization of each sample was performed by random selection of 1 million high-quality reads, each carrying a distinct molecular identifier. Instead of being binned into consensus sequences, reads that shared molecular identifiers were thrown out. MiTCR, run with a Q25 quality threshold and the strictest error-elimination algorithm, handled CDR3 identification, clonotype clustering and error correction. A nonparametric unseen species model with Euler transformation was used to estimate a lower bound on total TCR beta diversity. The raw public reads went through TCRdb reprocessing: fastp at Q25, MiXCR clone calling, in-frame beta chains kept. Here each entry gathers all rows of one CDR3 protein and keeps the most common genes and DNA. The V and J calls, along with clone size, are taken from TCRdb and not from the paper's own processing. In all, the sample holds roughly 730,000 distinct CDR3 sequences, and more than 50% of those were seen once. The top ten clones comprise 25% to 30% of the sample.

From cysteine to phenylalanine, the CDR3 is 16 amino acids long. Only the CDR3 part of the read is kept: 48 bases, read in frame from the first base. Here V drops 7 bases and J drops 4 bases, and the junction holds 13 bases not matched to any gene. CDR1 and CDR2, looked up from the germline V gene (reference sequence), are SEHNR and FQNEAQ. Sequenced sample: blood. The chain employs TRBV7-9 and TRBJ1-2, and 9 bases in between align with TRBD1. This TCR was sampled from a man aged 35-49 years in good health. The CDR3 reads as follows: CASNPREDRGSYGYTF. The DNA reads TGTGCCAGCAACCCCCGAGAGGACAGGGGCTCCTATGGCTACACCTTC.